These T cell receptor beta chains were read from a single sample in a study of OX40 agonist ivuxolimab in advanced cancers. Sequencing was performed with immunoSEQ multiplex PCR; in TCRdb, only in-frame clones are kept and a portion is missing. The profile shows some 110,000 clones, 90% of them singletons. Sequenced material: CD4+ or CD8+ T cells sorted from blood, taken in a trial of the OX40 agonist ivuxolimab. The receptor set was obtained from an adult with an advanced solid tumor such as melanoma, head and neck, liver or kidney cancer. CDR3s include the opening cysteine and the closing phenylalanine or tryptophan. A D gene is named only where the DNA matches it firmly. Expanded clones are given a class, and other clones once, few, many or no size at all.

DNA	CDR3	J	D	V	size
TGTGCCAGCAGCAAACGGACAGGGGAGAATGAAAAACTGTTTTTT	CASSKRTGENEKLFF	TRBJ1-4	TRBD1	TRBV7-2	-
TGTGCCAGCAGCTTGTCCCCTCCCTCGTGGGATACGCAGTATTTT	CASSLSPPSWDTQYF	TRBJ2-3	-	TRBV5-6	-
TGTGCCAGCAGCTTAGGGCGGTTTGGCGGGGGACCTTCCTACGAGCAGTACTTC	CASSLGRFGGGPSYEQYF	TRBJ2-7	TRBD2	TRBV7-9	-
TGTGCCAGCAGCTCAGGAACATGGTACGAGCAGTACTTC	CASSSGTWYEQYF	TRBJ2-7	-	TRBV27	-
TGTGCCAGCAGCCCCCACGGGTCGGGGAACTACGAGCAGTACTTC	CASSPHGSGNYEQYF	TRBJ2-7	-	TRBV7-2	-
TGTGCCAGCAACCCGGGACAGTTCACAGATACGCAGTATTTT	CASNPGQFTDTQYF	TRBJ2-3	TRBD1	TRBV28	-
TGTGCCAGCGCAGGGGTGGGCTTAGAGCAGTACTTC	CASAGVGLEQYF	TRBJ2-5	-	TRBV28	once
TGCGCCAGCAGCCAAGATCCCGGGCAACCTGGAGTGGGCGGGGGGTTGGATGAGCAGTTCTTC	CASSQDPGQPGVGGGLDEQFF	TRBJ2-1	TRBD2	TRBV4-3	-
TGTGCCAGCTCCCCAACCGCAACGGATTCACCCCTCCACTTT	CASSPTATDSPLHF	TRBJ1-6	-	TRBV18	-
TGTGCCTGGAGTATAGGTTACGGAAACACCATATATTTT	CAWSIGYGNTIYF	TRBJ1-3	-	TRBV30	-
TGTGCCAGCAGTCCTAGAGACAGCCCCGGTATACTCGAGCAGTACTTC	CASSPRDSPGILEQYF	TRBJ2-7	-	TRBV6-4	-
TGTGCCAGCAGCCAGGACAGCCGAGAGACCCAGTACTTC	CASSQDSRETQYF	TRBJ2-5	-	TRBV11-3	-
TGTGCCAGCAGTTACCGAGCACGGGATACGCAGTATTTT	CASSYRARDTQYF	TRBJ2-3	-	TRBV6-6	-
TGTGCCAGCAGCTTGGTCGGGACAGGGGTTAATGAGCAGTTCTTC	CASSLVGTGVNEQFF	TRBJ2-1	TRBD1	TRBV5-6	-
TGCAGCGTAGGGGGAAGGGAGTTCTACGAGCAGTACTTC	CSVGGREFYEQYF	TRBJ2-7	-	TRBV29-1	-
TGTGCCAGCTCACCACAGGAGGGGACAAAACTGTTTTTT	CASSPQEGTKLFF	TRBJ1-4	-	TRBV18	-
TGTGCCAGCAGCTCGGGGGGGGCGAACCAAGAGACCCAGTACTTC	CASSSGGANQETQYF	TRBJ2-5	TRBD2	TRBV28	-
TGTGCCAGCTCACCGGGACAAATTATGAACACTGAAGCTTTCTTT	CASSPGQIMNTEAFF	TRBJ1-1	-	TRBV18	-
TGTGCCAGCAGGTTCGGGACAGGCGGAGGCTACGAGCAGTACTTC	CASRFGTGGGYEQYF	TRBJ2-7	TRBD1	TRBV7-8	-
TGTGCCAGCAGTTTCCGACGACAGCAGTACTTC	CASSFRRQQYF	TRBJ2-7	-	TRBV28	-
TGCGCCAGCAGTGAAGAGAGGAGGAGGCCCCTCCACTTT	CASSEERRRPLHF	TRBJ1-6	-	TRBV10-2	-
TGTGCCAGCTCAGGGGACAGTCCTATAGCCGGGGAGCTGTTTTTT	CASSGDSPIAGELFF	TRBJ2-2	TRBD1	TRBV27	-
TGTGCCTGGAGTGACCAGGGCTACGAGCAGTACTTC	CAWSDQGYEQYF	TRBJ2-7	-	TRBV30	-
TGTGCCAGCAGTGGCCGGACAGGGTCGAGTAGCAATCAGCCCCAGCATTTT	CASSGRTGSSSNQPQHF	TRBJ1-5	TRBD1	TRBV6-1	-
TGTGCCAGCAGCTTAGCGCTTAGCCCCGGGGGCACAGATACGCAGTATTTT	CASSLALSPGGTDTQYF	TRBJ2-3	-	TRBV7-2	-
TGTGCCAGCAGTCCACGACAGGGAGGCACTGAAGCTTTCTTT	CASSPRQGGTEAFF	TRBJ1-1	TRBD1	TRBV25-1	-
TGTGCCAGTATCCCGCGCTCCCACAATGAGCAGTTCTTC	CASIPRSHNEQFF	TRBJ2-1	-	TRBV19	-
TGTGCCAGCAGCGAGAGCTCCTATAATTCACCCCTTCACTTT	CASSESSYNSPLHF	TRBJ1-6	-	TRBV5-6	-
TGTGCCAGCAGTTTTGGGGGAGGCACCGGGGAGCTGTTTTTT	CASSFGGGTGELFF	TRBJ2-2	-	TRBV28	-
TGTGCCAGCAGCTTAGCTTGGCGCGGAGAGGCGGAAAGCTACACCTTC	CASSLAWRGEAESYTF	TRBJ1-2	-	TRBV7-9	-
TGTGCAAGTCGCTTGGGTGAGAGAAAGCGCCCCTACGAGCAGTACTTC	CASRLGERKRPYEQYF	TRBJ2-7	-	TRBV12-2	-
TGTGCCTGTTCCGGGACGGGGCGAGAGACCCAGTACTTC	CACSGTGRETQYF	TRBJ2-5	-	TRBV30	once
TGTGCCAGCAGTAAGGGGATCGGGGCTGAAGCTTTCTTT	CASSKGIGAEAFF	TRBJ1-1	-	TRBV27	-
TGTGCCAGCAGTTCCCCAAAGGCGGGCGGCCTATACGAGCAGTACTTC	CASSSPKAGGLYEQYF	TRBJ2-7	-	TRBV28	-
TGTGCCCTCGGAGAGTCCACAGATACGCAGTATTTT	CALGESTDTQYF	TRBJ2-3	-	TRBV10-3	-
TGTGCCAGCAGTCCCGCCCTCCGTGGCTATGGCTACACCTTC	CASSPALRGYGYTF	TRBJ1-2	-	TRBV6-1	-
TGTGCCAGCAGCCCCCGGGGGGGTGGTAATGAAAAACTGTTTTTT	CASSPRGGGNEKLFF	TRBJ1-4	-	TRBV5-6	once
TGTGCCAGCTCACGATCCTACGAGCAGTACTTC	CASSRSYEQYF	TRBJ2-7	-	TRBV18	once
TGTGCCAGCAGTACAGGCCGCACCTCCTACGAGCAGTACTTC	CASSTGRTSYEQYF	TRBJ2-7	-	TRBV28	once
TGTGCCAGCAGGAAGAAATCGGGGGCGGATGAAAAACTGTTTTTT	CASRKKSGADEKLFF	TRBJ1-4	-	TRBV6-1	-